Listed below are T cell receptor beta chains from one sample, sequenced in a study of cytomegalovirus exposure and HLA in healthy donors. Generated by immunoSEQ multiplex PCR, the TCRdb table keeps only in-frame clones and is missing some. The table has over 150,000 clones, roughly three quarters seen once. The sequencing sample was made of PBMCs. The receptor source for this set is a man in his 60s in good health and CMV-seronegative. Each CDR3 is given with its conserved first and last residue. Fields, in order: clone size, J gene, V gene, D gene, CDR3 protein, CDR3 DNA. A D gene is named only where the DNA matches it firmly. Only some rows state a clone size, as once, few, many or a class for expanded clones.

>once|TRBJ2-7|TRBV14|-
CASSQALEQYF
TGTGCCAGCAGCCAAGCTCTCGAGCAGTACTTC
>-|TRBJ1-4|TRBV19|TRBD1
CASRGQTEKLFF
TGTGCCAGTAGGGGACAGACGGAAAAACTGTTTTTT
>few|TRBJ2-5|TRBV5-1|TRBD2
CASSSSRSGINQETQYF
TGCGCCAGCAGTTCCTCCCGGAGCGGGATAAACCAAGAGACCCAGTACTTC
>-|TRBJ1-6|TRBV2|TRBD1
CANKGQLPNSPLHF
TGTGCCAACAAGGGACAGCTTCCTAATTCACCCCTCCACTTT
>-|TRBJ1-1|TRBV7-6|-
CASSFFSGNTEAFF
TGTGCCAGCAGCTTCTTTTCGGGTAACACTGAAGCTTTCTTT
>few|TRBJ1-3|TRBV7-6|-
CASSSGGTESGNTIYF
TGTGCCAGCAGTTCGGGGGGGACCGAGTCTGGAAACACCATATATTTT
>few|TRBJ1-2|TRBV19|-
CASSIPQGFGYGYTF
TGTGCCAGTAGTATCCCCCAGGGATTTGGCTATGGCTACACCTTC
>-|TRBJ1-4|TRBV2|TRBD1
CASREGTGAEKLFF
TGTGCCAGCAGGGAAGGGACAGGGGCGGAAAAACTGTTTTTT
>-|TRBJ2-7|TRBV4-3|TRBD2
CASSQDLSGGPPEQYF
TGCGCCAGCAGCCAAGATCTTTCGGGAGGGCCTCCCGAGCAGTACTTC
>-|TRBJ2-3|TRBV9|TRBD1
CASSEGDRGWPDTQYF
TGTGCCAGCAGCGAGGGGGACAGGGGATGGCCAGATACGCAGTATTTT
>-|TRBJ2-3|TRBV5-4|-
CASSLDRAPTDTQYF
TGTGCCAGCAGCTTGGACAGGGCACCCACAGATACGCAGTATTTT
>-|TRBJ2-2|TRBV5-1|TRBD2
CASSLEGGGPGELFF
TGCGCCAGCAGCTTGGAAGGCGGGGGTCCCGGGGAGCTGTTTTTT
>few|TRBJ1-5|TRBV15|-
CATSRDSSGGQPQHF
TGTGCCACCAGCAGAGATAGTTCGGGAGGGCAGCCCCAGCATTTT
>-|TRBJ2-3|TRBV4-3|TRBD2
CASSQGTSGGVGDTQYF
TGCGCCAGCAGCCAAGGGACTAGCGGGGGAGTTGGAGATACGCAGTATTTT
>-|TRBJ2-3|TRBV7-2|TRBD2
CASSLMGRGGRDTQYF
TGTGCCAGCAGCTTAATGGGCCGGGGGGGCCGGGATACGCAGTATTTT
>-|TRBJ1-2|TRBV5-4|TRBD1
CASSLGDRELDGYTF
TGTGCCAGCAGCTTGGGAGACAGGGAGCTTGATGGCTACACCTTC
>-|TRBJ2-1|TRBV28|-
CASSLFLFGGQFF
TGTGCCAGCAGTTTATTCCTATTTGGTGGGCAGTTCTTC
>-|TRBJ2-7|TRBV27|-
CASRQNREPYYEQYF
TGTGCCAGCAGGCAAAACCGGGAGCCCTACTACGAGCAGTACTTC
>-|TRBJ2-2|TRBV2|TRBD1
CASRGQGRTGELFF
TGTGCCAGCAGGGGACAGGGGCGAACCGGGGAGCTGTTTTTT
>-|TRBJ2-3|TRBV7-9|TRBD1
CASSLGTGSSDTQYF
TGTGCCAGCAGCTTGGGGACAGGTTCTTCAGATACGCAGTATTTT
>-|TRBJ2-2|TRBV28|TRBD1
CASSFLDRDAGELFF
TGTGCCAGCAGTTTCCTTGACAGGGACGCCGGGGAGCTGTTTTTT
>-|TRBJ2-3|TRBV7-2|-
CASSLGLAGSTQDTQYF
TGTGCCAGCAGCTTAGGGCTGGCGGGATCTACACAAGATACGCAGTATTTT
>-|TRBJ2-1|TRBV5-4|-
CASSTAYLRNYNEQFF
TGTGCCAGCAGCACCGCCTACTTGCGAAACTACAATGAGCAGTTCTTC
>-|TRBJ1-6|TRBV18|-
CASSPDRPSYNSPLHF
TGTGCCAGCTCACCAGACAGGCCCTCCTATAATTCACCCCTCCACTTT
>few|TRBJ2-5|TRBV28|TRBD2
CASNQAGVNLDHETQYF
TGTGCCAGCAACCAAGCGGGAGTTAATTTGGACCATGAGACCCAGTACTTC
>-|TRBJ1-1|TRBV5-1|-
CASSEGPHPNTEAFF
TGCGCCAGCAGCGAGGGTCCCCATCCGAACACTGAAGCTTTCTTT
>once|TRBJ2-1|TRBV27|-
CAIGTGGAYNEQFF
TGTGCCATCGGAACAGGGGGGGCCTACAATGAGCAGTTCTTC
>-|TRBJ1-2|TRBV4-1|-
CASSQVTDNYGYTF
TGCGCCAGCAGCCAAGTAACAGATAACTATGGCTACACCTTC
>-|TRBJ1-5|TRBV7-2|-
CASSLGSGQGSNQPQHF
TGTGCCAGCAGCTTAGGGTCAGGCCAGGGGAGCAATCAGCCCCAGCATTTT
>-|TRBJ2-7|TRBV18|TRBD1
CASSPERQGYEQYF
TGTGCCAGCTCACCAGAGAGACAGGGCTACGAGCAGTACTTC
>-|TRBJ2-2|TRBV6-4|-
CASSEDRNTGELFF
TGTGCCAGCAGTGAGGACAGAAACACCGGGGAGCTGTTTTTT
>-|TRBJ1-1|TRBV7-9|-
CASSSDSFGTEAFF
TGTGCCAGCAGCTCCGACAGTTTCGGCACTGAAGCTTTCTTT
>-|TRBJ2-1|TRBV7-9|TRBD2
CASSPGLAGSSYNEQFF
TGTGCCAGCAGCCCAGGACTAGCGGGAAGCTCCTACAATGAGCAGTTCTTC
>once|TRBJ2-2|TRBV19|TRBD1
CASRGQGGAHTGELFF
TGTGCCAGTAGGGGACAAGGGGGCGCTCACACCGGGGAGCTGTTTTTT
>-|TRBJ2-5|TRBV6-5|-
CASSRLRRRDGTQYF
TGTGCCAGCAGCCGCCTGAGGAGGAGGGATGGGACCCAGTACTTC
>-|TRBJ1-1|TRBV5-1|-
CASSLGAAEGTEAFF
TGCGCCAGCAGCTTGGGAGCAGCGGAGGGCACTGAAGCTTTCTTT
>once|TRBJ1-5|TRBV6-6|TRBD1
CASSTRTGGNQPQHF
TGTGCCAGCAGTACTAGGACAGGGGGCAATCAGCCCCAGCATTTT
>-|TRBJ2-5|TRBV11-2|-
CASSSVPSRETQYF
TGTGCCAGCAGCTCCGTTCCGAGCCGAGAGACCCAGTACTTC
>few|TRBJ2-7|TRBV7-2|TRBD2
CASSPSGWGEQYF
TGTGCCAGCAGCCCTAGCGGGTGGGGCGAGCAGTACTTC
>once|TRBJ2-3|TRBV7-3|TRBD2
CASSSGLAGGLADTQYF
TGTGCCAGCAGCTCAGGACTAGCGGGGGGTTTGGCAGATACGCAGTATTTT
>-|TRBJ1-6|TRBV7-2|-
CASSLGGPAVGSPLHF
TGTGCCAGCAGCTTAGGGGGGCCGGCCGTAGGATCACCCCTCCACTTT
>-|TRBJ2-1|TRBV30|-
CAWSTTNEQFF
TGTGCCTGGTCGACTACCAATGAGCAGTTCTTC
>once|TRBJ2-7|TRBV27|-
CASSLLLADTPYEQYF
TGTGCCAGCAGTTTATTATTGGCGGACACCCCCTACGAGCAGTACTTC
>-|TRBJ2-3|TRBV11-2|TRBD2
CASSLEPSGGFQQYF
TGTGCCAGCAGCTTAGAGCCTAGCGGGGGGTTCCAGCAGTATTTT
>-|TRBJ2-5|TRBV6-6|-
CASSPLGGHSEEQYF
TGTGCCAGCAGCCCTTTGGGCGGACACTCCGAAGAGCAGTACTTC
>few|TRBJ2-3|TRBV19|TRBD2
CASSPQREGGTDTQYF
TGTGCCAGTAGTCCCCAGCGGGAGGGGGGCACAGATACGCAGTATTTT
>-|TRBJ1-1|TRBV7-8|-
CASSQTYMNTEAFF
TGTGCCAGCAGCCAAACATACATGAACACTGAAGCTTTCTTT
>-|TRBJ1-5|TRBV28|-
CASSRLSRNQPQHF
TGTGCCAGCAGTAGGCTATCGAGGAATCAGCCCCAGCATTTT
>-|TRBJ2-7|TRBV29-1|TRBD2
CRMGGGTYGNEQYF
TGCAGGATGGGCGGGGGGACATATGGAAACGAGCAGTACTTC
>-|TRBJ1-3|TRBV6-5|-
CASGTAGNTIYF
TGTGCCAGCGGCACAGCCGGAAACACCATATATTTT
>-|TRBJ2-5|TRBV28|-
CASSWQDGGETQYF
TGTGCCAGCAGTTGGCAGGATGGAGGAGAGACCCAGTACTTC
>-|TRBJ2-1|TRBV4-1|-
CASSQAELFNEQFF
TGCGCCAGCAGCCAAGCCGAGCTCTTCAATGAGCAGTTCTTC
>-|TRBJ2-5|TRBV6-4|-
CASRLPCGEGSQETQYF
TGTGCCAGCAGACTCCCATGCGGGGAAGGGTCCCAAGAGACCCAGTACTTC
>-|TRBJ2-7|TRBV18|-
CASSPLGDEQYF
TGTGCCAGCTCACCCCTAGGGGACGAGCAGTACTTC
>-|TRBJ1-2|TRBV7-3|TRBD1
CASSPTPTGMDGYTF
TGTGCCAGCAGCCCAACCCCGACAGGGATGGATGGCTACACCTTC
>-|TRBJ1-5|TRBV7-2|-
CASSSGSNQPQHF
TGTGCCAGCAGCTCGGGAAGCAATCAGCCCCAGCATTTT
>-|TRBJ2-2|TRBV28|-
CASSRGGRELFF
TGTGCCAGCAGTAGAGGAGGAAGGGAGCTGTTTTTT